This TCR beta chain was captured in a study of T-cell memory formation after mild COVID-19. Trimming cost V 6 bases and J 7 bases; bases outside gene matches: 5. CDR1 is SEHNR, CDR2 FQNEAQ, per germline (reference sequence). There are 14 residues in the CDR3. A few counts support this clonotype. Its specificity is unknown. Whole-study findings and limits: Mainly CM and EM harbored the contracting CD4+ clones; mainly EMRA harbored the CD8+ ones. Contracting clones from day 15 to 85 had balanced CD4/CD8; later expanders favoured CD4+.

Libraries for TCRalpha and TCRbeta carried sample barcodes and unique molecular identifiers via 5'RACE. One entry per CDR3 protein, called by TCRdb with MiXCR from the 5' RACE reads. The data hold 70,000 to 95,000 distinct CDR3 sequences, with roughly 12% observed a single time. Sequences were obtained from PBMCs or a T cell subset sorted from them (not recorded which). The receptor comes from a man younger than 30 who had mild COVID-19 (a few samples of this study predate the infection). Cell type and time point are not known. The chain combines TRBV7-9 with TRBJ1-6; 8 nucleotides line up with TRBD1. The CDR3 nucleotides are TGTGCCAGCAGTACTACAGGGGGGAATTCACCCCTCCACTTT. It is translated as CASSTTGGNSPLHF.